This entry concerns a single TCR beta chain. Its antigen is undetermined. In making diagnoses, clinical symptoms, serum thyroxine and TRAb, thyroid ultrasound and orbital computed tomography were all used. This sample is drawn from a study of T cells in Graves' hyperthyroidism and ophthalmopathy. Overall study results and limits: Prediction of ophthalmopathy progression came a median around 6 months pre-onset. Using 13 V-J features, a model discriminated ophthalmopathy from stable hyperthyroidism. Most expanded thyroid clonotypes above 0.001 recurred in blood.

The CDR3 runs to 17 residues. The germline V and J ends were trimmed by 0 bases and 5 bases, with 14 bases remaining between them. The germline V gene encodes CDR1 MNHEY and CDR2 SVGAGI. Amplified regions were TCR beta CDR3 sequences from RNA transcripts. First-round RT-PCR of the TCR CDR3 relied on the HTBI primer set. TCRdb fed the multiplex PCR reads into MiXCR, producing one record per CDR3 protein. Of fewer than 500,000 distinct CDR3 sequences in the sample, over 12% were seen once. The source of this sequence is a man in his late teens or twenties with Graves' ophthalmopathy. The chain employs TRBV6-5 and TRBJ1-6; possibly TRBD1 for D (5 bases). The specimen sequenced was blood. CDR3 DNA sequence: TGTGCCAGCAGTTACTCGATGTTGAGGGGCGATAATTCACCCCTCCACTTT. Translation: CASSYSMLRGDNSPLHF.